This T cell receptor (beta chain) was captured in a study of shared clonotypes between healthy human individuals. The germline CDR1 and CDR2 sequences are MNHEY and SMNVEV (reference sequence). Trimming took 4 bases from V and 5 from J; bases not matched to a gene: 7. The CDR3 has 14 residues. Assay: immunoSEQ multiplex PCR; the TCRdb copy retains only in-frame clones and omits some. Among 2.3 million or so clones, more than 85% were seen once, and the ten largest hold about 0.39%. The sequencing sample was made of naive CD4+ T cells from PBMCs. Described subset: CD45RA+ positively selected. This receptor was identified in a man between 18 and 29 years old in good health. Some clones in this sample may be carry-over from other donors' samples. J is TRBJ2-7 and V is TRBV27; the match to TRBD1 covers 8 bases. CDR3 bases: TGTGCCAGCAGTTCCGGACAGGGTAGGCACGAGCAGTACTTC. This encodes CASSSGQGRHEQYF.